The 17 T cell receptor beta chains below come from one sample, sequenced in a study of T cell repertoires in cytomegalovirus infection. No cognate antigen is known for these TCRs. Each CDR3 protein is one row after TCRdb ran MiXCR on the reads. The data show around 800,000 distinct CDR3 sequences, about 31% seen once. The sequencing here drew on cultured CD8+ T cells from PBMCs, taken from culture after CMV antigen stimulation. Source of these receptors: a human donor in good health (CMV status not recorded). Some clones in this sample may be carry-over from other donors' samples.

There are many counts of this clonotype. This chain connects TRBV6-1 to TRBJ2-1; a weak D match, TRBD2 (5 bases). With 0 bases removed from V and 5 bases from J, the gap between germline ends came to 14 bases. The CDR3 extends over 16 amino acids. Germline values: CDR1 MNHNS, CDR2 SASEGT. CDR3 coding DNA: TGTGCCAGCAGTGAAGCGGCTAGCAGCTTCCACAATGAGCAGTTCTTC. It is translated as CASSEAASSFHNEQFF.

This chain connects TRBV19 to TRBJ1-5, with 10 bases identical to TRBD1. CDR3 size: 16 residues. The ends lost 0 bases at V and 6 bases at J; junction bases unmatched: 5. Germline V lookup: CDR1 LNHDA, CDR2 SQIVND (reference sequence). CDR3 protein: CASSIEGQGFRQPQHF. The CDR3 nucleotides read TGTGCCAGTAGTATAGAGGGACAGGGGTTCCGTCAGCCCCAGCATTTT.

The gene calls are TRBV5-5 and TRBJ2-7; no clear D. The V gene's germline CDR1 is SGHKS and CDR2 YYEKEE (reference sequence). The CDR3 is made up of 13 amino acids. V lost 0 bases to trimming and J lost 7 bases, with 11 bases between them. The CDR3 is CASSLVSGREQYF. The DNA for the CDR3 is TGTGCCAGCAGCTTGGTGAGTGGTAGAGAGCAGTACTTC.

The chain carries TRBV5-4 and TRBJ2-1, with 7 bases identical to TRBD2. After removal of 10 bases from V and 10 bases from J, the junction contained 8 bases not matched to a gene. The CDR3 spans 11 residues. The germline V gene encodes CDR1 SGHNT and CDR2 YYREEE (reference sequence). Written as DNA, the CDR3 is TGTGCCTCCCACTCGGGGGGAGAGCAGTTCTTC. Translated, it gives CASHSGGEQFF.

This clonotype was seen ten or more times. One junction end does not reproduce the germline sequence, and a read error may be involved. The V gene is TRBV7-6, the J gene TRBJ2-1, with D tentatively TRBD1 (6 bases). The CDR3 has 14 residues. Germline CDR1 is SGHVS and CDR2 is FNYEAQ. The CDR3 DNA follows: TGTGCCAGCAGCTTAGGAGGGGGTAACAATCAGCAGTTCTTC. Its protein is CASSLGGGNNQQFF.

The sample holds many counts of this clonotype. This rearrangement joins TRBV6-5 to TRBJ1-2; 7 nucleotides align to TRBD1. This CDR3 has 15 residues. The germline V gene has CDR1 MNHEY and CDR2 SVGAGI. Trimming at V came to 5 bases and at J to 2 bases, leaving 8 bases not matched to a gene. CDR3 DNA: TGTGCCAGCAGTATCTTCAGGGGGACCAACTATGGCTACACCTTC. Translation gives CASSIFRGTNYGYTF.

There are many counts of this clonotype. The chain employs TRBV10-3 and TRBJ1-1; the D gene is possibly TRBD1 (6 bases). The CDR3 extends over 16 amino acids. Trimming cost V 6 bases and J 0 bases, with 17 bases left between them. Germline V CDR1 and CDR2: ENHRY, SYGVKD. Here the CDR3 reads CAIRQGEGFMNTEAFF. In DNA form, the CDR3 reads TGTGCCATCAGACAGGGTGAGGGTTTCATGAACACTGAAGCTTTCTTT.

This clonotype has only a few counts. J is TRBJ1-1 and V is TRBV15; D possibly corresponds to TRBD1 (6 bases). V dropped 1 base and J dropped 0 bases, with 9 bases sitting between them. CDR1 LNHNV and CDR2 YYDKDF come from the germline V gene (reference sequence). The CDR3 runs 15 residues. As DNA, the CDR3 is TGTGCCACCAGCAGAGCCCAGGGGTTGAACACTGAAGCTTTCTTT. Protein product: CATSRAQGLNTEAFF.

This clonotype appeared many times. This chain's CDR3 is CASSDPGLSSRGGELFF. CDR3 DNA sequence: TGTGCCAGCAGTGATCCGGGACTATCCTCCCGGGGCGGGGAGCTGTTTTTT. The chain links TRBV28 to TRBJ2-2; TRBD2 matches 7 bases. V lost 5 bases to trimming and J lost 7 bases; unmatched junction nucleotides: 16. Germline CDR1 and CDR2: MDHEN and SYDVKM. The CDR3 has 17 amino acids.

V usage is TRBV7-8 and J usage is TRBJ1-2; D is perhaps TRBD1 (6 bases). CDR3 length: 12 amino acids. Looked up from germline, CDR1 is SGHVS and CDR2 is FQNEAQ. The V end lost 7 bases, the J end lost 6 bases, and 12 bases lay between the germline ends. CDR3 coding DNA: TGTGCCAGCATCCTGCCAGGGGATGGCTACACCTTC. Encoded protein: CASILPGDGYTF.

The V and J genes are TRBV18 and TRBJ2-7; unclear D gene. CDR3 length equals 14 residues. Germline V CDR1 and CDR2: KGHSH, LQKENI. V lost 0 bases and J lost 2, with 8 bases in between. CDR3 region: CASSPPGRTYEQYV. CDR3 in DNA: TGTGCCAGCTCACCACCTGGACGGACCTACGAGCAGTACGTC.

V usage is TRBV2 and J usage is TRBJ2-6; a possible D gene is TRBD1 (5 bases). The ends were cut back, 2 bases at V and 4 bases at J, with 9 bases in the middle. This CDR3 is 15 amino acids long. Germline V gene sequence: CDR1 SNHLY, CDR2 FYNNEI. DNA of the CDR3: TGTGCCAGCAGTGAATTTCGGACAGGGGCCAACGTCCTGACTTTC. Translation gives CASSEFRTGANVLTF.

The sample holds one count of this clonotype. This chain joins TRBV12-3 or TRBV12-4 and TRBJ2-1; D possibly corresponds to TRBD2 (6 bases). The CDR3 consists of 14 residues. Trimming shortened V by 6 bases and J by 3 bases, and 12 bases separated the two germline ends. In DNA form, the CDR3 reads TGTGCCAGCAGACCCGGAGGGATCTACAATGAGCAGTTCTTC. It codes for CASRPGGIYNEQFF.

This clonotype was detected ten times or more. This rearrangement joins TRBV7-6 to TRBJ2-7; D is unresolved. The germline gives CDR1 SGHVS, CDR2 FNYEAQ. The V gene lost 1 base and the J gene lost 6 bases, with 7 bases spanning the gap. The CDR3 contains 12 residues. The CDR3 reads CASSLGATEQYF. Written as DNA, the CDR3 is TGTGCCAGCAGCTTAGGAGCAACCGAGCAGTACTTC. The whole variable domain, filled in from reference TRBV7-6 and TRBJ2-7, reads GAGVSQSPRYKVTKRGQDVALRCDPISGHVSLYWYRQALGQGPEFLTYFNYEAQQDKSGLPNDRFSAERPEGSISTLTIQRTEQRDSAMYRCASSLGATEQYFGPGTRLTVT.

CDR3 nucleotide sequence: TGTGCCACCCTAGCGGGGGAATACACAGATACGCAGTATTTT. Translated: CATLAGEYTDTQYF. The chain recombines TRBV2 with TRBJ2-3; 10 positions agree with TRBD2. The CDR3 spans 14 residues. CDR1 and CDR2 (germline): SNHLY, FYNNEI. Trimming cost V 10 bases and J 2 bases; bases outside gene matches: 6. Supplemented by reference TRBV2 and TRBJ2-3, the full variable domain reads EPEVTQTPSHQVTQMGQEVILRCVPISNHLYFYWYRQILGQKVEFLVSFYNNEISEKSEIFDDQFSVERPDGSNFTLKIRSTKLEDSAMYFCATLAGEYTDTQYFGPGTRLTVL.

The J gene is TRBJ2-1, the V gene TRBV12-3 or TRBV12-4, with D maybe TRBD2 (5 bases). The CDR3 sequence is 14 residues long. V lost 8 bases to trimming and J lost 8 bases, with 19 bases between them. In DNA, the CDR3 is TGTGCCAGCCTTTTACCGGCCTCCGGGGATGAGCAGTTCTTC. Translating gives CASLLPASGDEQFF.

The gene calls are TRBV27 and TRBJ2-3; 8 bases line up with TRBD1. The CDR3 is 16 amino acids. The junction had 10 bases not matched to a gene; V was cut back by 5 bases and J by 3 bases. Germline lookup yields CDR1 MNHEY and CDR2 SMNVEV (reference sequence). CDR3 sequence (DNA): TGTGCCAGCAGTGCATCAGGGGGCTACTTAACAGATACGCAGTATTTT. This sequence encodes CASSASGGYLTDTQYF.